The clone carrying this TCR beta chain was recorded at least ten times. MiXCR was run by TCRdb on the 5' RACE reads, yielding one entry per CDR3 protein. In the table there are about 200,000 distinct CDR3 sequences, over 5% of which are singletons. The data derive from a study of identical twins. There are 18 residues in the CDR3. Trimming took 3 bases from V and 0 from J, leaving 24 bases between them. The germline gives CDR1 SQVTM, CDR2 ANQGSEA. These data were likewise used in another study, on T cells expressing NK-cell markers.

The chain carries TRBV29-1 and TRBJ2-7, with D uncertain. Source material: CD8+ T cells sorted from blood. This clonotype was obtained from a woman aged 18-29 years in good health. CDR3 protein: CSVEIGPGPPTSSYEQYF. The CDR3, as DNA: TGCAGCGTTGAGATCGGGCCAGGCCCACCCACGAGCTCCTACGAGCAGTACTTC.